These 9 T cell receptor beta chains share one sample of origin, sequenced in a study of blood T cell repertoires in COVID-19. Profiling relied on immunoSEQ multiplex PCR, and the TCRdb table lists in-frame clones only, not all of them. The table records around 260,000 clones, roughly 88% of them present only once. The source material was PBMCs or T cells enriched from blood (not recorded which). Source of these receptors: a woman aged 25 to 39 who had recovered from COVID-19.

The CDR3: CASSGRTGETGYGYTF. In DNA, the CDR3 is TGTGCCAGCAGTGGAAGGACAGGGGAGACGGGCTATGGCTACACCTTC. The V gene is TRBV6-1, the J gene TRBJ1-2, with TRBD1 identical over 9 bases. The CDR3 consists of 16 residues. Germline V gene lookup returns CDR1 MNHNS and CDR2 SASEGT. Trimming removed 4 bases from V and 4 bases from J; junction bases left unmatched: 10.

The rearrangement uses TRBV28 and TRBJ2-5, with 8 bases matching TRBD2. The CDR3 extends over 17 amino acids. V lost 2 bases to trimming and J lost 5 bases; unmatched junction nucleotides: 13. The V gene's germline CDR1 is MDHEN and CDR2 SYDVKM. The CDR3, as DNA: TGTGCCAGCAGTTTAGTTCCGGGGGGGTGTTCCGGGGAGACCCAGTACTTC. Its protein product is CASSLVPGGCSGETQYF.

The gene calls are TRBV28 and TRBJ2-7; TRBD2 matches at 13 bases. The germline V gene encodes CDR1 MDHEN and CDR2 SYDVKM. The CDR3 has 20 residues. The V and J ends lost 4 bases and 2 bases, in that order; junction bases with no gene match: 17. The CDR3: CASSWPGAEGLAGYPYEQYF. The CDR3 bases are TGTGCCAGCAGTTGGCCGGGAGCCGAGGGACTAGCGGGGTATCCCTACGAGCAGTACTTC.

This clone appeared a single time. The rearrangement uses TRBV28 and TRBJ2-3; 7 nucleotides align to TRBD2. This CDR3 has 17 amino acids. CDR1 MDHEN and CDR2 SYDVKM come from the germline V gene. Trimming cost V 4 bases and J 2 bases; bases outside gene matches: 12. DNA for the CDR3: TGTGCCAGCAGTTATGGGGGAGGGGTAGCGACCACAGATACGCAGTATTTT. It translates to CASSYGGGVATTDTQYF.

This chain's CDR3 is CATGTGRGNTEAFF. CDR3 coding DNA: TGTGCCACCGGGACAGGGAGAGGGAACACTGAAGCTTTCTTT. V and J are TRBV19 and TRBJ1-1; 9 bases match TRBD1. Germline CDR1 and CDR2: LNHDA and SQIVND (reference sequence). Trimming cost V 10 bases and J 1 base; bases outside gene matches: 7. This CDR3 comprises 14 residues.

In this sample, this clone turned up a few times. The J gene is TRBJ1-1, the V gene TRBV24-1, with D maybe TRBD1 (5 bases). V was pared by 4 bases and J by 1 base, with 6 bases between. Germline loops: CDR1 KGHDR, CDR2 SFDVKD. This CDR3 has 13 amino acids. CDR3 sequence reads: CATSEGGNTEAFF. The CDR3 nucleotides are TGTGCCACCAGTGAGGGGGGGAACACTGAAGCTTTCTTT.

The CDR3 sequence is CASSLLAAEAFF. The CDR3 coding sequence is TGTGCCAGCAGCCTCCTCGCGGCTGAAGCTTTCTTT. The chain has TRBV7-9 and TRBJ1-1, with D unclear. Germline V gives CDR1 SEHNR, CDR2 FQNEAQ (reference sequence). The CDR3 runs to 12 residues. Trimming took 5 bases from V and 6 from J, leaving 10 bases between them. The whole variable domain, filled in from reference TRBV7-9 and TRBJ1-1, reads DTGVSQNPRHKITKRGQNVTFRCDPISEHNRLYWYRQTLGQGPEFLTYFQNEAQLEKSRLLSDRFSAERPKGSFSTLEIQRTEQGDSAMYLCASSLLAAEAFFGQGTRLTVV.

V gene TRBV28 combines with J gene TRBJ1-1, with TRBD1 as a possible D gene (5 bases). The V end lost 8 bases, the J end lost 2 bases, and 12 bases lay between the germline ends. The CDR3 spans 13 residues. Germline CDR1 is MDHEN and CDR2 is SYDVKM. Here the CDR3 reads CASGVQGNTEAFF. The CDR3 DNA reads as TGTGCCAGCGGAGTCCAGGGAAACACTGAAGCTTTCTTT.

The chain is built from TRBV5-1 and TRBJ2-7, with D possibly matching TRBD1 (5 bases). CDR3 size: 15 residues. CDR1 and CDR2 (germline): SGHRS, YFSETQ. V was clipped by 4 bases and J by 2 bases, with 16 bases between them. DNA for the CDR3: TGCGCCAGCAGCCCCAGGGCAGTTTTAACCTACGAGCAGTACTTC. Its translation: CASSPRAVLTYEQYF.